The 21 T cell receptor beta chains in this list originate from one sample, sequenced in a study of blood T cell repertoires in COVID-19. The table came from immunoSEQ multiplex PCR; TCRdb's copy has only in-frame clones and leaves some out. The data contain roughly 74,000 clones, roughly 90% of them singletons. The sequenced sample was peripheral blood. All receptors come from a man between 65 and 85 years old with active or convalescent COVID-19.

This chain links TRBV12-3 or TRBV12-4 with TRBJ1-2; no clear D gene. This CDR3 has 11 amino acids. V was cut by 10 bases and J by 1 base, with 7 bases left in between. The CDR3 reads CATSFNYGYTF. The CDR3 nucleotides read TGTGCCACTTCCTTTAACTATGGCTACACCTTC.

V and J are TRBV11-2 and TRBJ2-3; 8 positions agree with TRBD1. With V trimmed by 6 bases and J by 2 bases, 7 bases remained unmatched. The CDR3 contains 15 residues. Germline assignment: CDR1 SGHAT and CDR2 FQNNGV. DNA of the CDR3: TGTGCCAGCAGTTCCGGGACAGGACACACAGATACGCAGTATTTT. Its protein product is CASSSGTGHTDTQYF.

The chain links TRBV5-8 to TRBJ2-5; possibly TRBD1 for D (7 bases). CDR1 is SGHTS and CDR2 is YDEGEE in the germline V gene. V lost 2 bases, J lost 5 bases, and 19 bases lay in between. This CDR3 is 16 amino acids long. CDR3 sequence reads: CASSFGTAQEGETQYF. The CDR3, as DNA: TGTGCCAGCAGCTTTGGGACAGCACAGGAGGGTGAGACCCAGTACTTC.

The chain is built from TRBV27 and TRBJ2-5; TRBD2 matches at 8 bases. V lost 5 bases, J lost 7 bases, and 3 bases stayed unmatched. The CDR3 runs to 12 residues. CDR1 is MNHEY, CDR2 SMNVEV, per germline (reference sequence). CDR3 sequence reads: CASSAGGWTQYF. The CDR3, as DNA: TGTGCCAGCAGTGCGGGGGGATGGACCCAGTACTTC.

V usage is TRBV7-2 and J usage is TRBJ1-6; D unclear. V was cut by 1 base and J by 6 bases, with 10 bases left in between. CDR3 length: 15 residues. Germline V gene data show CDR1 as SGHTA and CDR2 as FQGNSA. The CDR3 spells CASSLGVAGNSPLHF. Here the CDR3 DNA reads TGTGCCAGCAGCTTAGGTGTGGCGGGTAATTCACCCCTCCACTTT.

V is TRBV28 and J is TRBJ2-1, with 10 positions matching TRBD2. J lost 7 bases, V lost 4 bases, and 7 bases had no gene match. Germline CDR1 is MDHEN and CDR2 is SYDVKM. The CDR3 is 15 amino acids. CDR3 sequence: CASSSPAGGPNEQFF. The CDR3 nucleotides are TGTGCCAGCAGTTCCCCAGCGGGAGGGCCTAATGAGCAGTTCTTC.

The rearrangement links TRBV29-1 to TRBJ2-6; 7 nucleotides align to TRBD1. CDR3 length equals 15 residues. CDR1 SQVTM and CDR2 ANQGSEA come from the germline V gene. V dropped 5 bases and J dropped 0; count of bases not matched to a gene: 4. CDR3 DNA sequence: TGCAGCGTTTCGGGACAGAGCTCTGGGGCCAACGTCCTGACTTTC. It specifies CSVSGQSSGANVLTF.

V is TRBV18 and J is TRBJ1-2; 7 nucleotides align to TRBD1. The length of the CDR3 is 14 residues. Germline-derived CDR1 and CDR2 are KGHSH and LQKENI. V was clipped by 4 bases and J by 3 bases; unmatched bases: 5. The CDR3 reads CASSLSGTDYGYTF. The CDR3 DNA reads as TGTGCCAGCTCACTGTCCGGGACAGACTATGGCTACACCTTC.

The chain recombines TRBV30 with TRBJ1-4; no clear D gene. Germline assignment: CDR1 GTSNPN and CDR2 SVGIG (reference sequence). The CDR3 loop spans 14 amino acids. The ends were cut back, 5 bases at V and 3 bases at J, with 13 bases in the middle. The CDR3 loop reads CAWARGAANEKLFF. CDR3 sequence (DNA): TGTGCCTGGGCCCGGGGAGCGGCTAATGAAAAACTGTTTTTT.

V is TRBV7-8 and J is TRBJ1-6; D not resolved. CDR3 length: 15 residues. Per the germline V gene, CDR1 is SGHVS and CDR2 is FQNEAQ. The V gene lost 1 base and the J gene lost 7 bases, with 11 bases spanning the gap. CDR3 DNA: TGTGCCAGCAGCTTAGATCACCGGTACAATTCACCCCTCCACTTT. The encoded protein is CASSLDHRYNSPLHF.

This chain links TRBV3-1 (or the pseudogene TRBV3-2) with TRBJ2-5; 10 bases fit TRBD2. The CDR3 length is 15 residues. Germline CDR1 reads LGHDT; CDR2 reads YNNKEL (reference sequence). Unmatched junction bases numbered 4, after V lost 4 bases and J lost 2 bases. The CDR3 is CASSLERGGQETQYF. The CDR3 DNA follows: TGTGCCAGCAGCCTTGAGCGGGGGGGGCAAGAGACCCAGTACTTC.

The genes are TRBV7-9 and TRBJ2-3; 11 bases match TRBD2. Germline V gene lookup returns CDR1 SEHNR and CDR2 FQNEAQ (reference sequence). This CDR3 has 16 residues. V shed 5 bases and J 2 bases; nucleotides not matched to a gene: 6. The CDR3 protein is CASSPGTSGFTDTQYF. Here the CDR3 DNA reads TGTGCCAGCAGCCCGGGGACTAGCGGATTCACAGATACGCAGTATTTT.

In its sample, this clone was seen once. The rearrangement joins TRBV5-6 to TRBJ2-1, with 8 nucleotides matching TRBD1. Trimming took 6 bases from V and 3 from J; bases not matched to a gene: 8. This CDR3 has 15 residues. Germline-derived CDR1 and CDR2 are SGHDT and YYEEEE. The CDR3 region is CASTLQGVIYNEQFF. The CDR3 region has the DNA TGTGCCAGCACCTTACAGGGGGTTATCTACAATGAGCAGTTCTTC.

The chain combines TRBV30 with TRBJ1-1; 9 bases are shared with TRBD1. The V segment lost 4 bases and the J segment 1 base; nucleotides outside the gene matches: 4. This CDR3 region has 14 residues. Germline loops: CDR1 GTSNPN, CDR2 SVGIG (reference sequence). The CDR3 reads CAWIHRGRNTEAFF. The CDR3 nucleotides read TGTGCCTGGATCCACAGGGGGCGGAACACTGAAGCTTTCTTT. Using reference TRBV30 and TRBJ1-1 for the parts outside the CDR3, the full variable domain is SQTIHQWPATLVQPVGSPLSLECTVEGTSNPNLYWYRQAAGRGLQLLFYSVGIGQISSEVPQNLSASRPQDRQFILSSKKLLLSDSGFYLCAWIHRGRNTEAFFGQGTRLTVV.

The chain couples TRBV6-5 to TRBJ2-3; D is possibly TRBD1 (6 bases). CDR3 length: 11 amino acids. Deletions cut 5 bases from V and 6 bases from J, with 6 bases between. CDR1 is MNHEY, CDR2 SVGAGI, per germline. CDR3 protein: CASSRGDTQYF. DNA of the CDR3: TGTGCCAGCAGTAGGGGGGATACGCAGTATTTT.

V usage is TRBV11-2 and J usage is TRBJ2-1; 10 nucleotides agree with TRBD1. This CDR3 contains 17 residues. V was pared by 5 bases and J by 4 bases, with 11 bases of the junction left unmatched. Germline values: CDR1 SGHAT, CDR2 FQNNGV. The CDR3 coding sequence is TGTGCCAGCAGCCCAACCCTCGGACAGGGGGTATACAATGAGCAGTTCTTC. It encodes CASSPTLGQGVYNEQFF.

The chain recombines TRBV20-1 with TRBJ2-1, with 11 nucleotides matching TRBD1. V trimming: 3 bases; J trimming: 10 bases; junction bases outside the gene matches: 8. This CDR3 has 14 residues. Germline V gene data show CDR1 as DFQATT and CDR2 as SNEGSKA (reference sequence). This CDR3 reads CSASRGQGVGEQFF. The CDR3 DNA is TGCAGTGCTAGTAGGGGACAGGGGGTAGGGGAGCAGTTCTTC.

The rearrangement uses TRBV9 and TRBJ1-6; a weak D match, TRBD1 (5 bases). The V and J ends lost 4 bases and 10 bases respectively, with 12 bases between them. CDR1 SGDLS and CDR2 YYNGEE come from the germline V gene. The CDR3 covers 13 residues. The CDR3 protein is CASSPRVRSPLHF. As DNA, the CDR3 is TGTGCCAGCAGCCCCAGGGTCAGGTCACCCCTCCACTTT.

The CDR3: CASSYSNRGERGYTF. The CDR3 DNA reads as TGTGCCAGCAGTTACTCTAATCGGGGGGAGCGTGGCTACACCTTC. The chain recombines TRBV6-5 with TRBJ1-2; TRBD1 might be the D (5 bases). The CDR3 loop spans 15 amino acids. Trimming cost V 0 bases and J 7 bases, with 15 bases left between them. CDR1 MNHEY and CDR2 SVGAGI come from the germline V gene.

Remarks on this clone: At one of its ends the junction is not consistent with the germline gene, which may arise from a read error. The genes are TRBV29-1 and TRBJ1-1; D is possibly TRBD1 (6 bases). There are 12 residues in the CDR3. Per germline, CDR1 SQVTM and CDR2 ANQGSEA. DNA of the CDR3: TGCAGCGTTGAAGAGGGGGACACTGAAGCTTTTTTT. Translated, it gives CSVEEGDTEAFF.

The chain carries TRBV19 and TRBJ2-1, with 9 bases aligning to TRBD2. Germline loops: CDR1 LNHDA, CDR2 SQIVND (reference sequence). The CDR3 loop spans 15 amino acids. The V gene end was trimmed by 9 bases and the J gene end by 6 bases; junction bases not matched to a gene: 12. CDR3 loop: CASTLLAGGPNEQFF. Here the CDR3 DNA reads TGTGCCAGCACCCTCCTTGCGGGAGGGCCCAATGAGCAGTTCTTC. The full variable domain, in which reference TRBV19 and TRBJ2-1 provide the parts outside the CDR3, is DGGITQSPKYLFRKEGQNVTLSCEQNLNHDAMYWYRQDPGQGLRLIYYSQIVNDFQKGDIAEGYSVSREKKESFPLTVTSAQKNPTAFYLCASTLLAGGPNEQFFGPGTRLTVL.